What follows describes a single TCR beta chain. The data were taken from a study of control samples from healthy donors and cancer patients. The V and J ends lost 1 base and 5 bases, in that order; junction bases with no gene match: 2. The germline CDR1 and CDR2 sequences are MNHNS and SASEGT. The CDR3 has 14 residues. The method was immunoSEQ multiplex PCR; TCRdb's version includes in-frame clones alone and lacks a portion of them. This sample carries over 150,000 clones, approximately 92% of them seen once, and the ten largest clones take 2% to 2.5%. This TCR was recovered from a woman in her forties in good health. The chain uses TRBV6-1 and TRBJ2-1; 7 positions agree with TRBD2. The sequencing input was blood. The DNA of the CDR3 is TGTGCCAGCAGTGAAGGCCGGGGGGACAATGAGCAGTTCTTC. Protein product: CASSEGRGDNEQFF.